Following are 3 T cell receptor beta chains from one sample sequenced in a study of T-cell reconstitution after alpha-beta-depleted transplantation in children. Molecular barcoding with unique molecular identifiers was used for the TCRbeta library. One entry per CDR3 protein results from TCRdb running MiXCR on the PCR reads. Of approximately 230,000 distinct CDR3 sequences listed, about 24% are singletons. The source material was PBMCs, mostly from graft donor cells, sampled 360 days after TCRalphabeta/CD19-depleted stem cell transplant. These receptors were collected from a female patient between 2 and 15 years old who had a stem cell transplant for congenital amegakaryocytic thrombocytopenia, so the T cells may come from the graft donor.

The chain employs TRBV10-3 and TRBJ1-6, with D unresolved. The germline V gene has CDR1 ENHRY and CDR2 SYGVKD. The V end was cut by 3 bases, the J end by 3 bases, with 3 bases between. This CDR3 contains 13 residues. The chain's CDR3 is CAISDSYNSPLHF. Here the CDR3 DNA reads TGTGCCATCAGTGACAGCTATAATTCACCCCTCCACTTT.

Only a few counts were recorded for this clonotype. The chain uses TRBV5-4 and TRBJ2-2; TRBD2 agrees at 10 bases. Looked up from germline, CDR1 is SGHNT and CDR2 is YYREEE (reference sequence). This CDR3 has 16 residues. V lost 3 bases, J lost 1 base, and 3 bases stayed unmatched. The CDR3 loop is CASSWGLAWNTGELFF. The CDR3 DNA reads TGTGCCAGCAGCTGGGGACTAGCGTGGAACACCGGGGAGCTGTTTTTT.

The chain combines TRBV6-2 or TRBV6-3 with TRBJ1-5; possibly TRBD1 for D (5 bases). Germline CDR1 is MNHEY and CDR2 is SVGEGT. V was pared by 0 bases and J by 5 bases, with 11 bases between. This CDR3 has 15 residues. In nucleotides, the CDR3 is TGTGCCAGCAGTTACTCGAGGGACCAACATCAGCCCCAGCATTTT. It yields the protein CASSYSRDQHQPQHF.